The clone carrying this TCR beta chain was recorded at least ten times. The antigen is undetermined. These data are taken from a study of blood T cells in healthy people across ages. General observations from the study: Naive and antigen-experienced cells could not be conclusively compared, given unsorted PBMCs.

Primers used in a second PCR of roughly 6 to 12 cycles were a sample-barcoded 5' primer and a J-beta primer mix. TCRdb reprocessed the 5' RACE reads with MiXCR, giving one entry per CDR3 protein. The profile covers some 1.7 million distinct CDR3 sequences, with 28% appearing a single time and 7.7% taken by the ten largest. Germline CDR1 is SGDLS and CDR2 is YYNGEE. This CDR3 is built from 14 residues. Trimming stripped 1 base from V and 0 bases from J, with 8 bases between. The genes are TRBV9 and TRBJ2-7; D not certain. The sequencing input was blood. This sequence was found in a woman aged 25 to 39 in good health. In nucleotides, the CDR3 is TGTGCCAGCAGCGTATATGAGGTCTCCTACGAGCAGTACTTC. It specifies CASSVYEVSYEQYF.